Below are 12 T cell receptor beta chains sequenced from a single sample in a study of shared clonotypes between healthy human individuals. Sequencing was performed with immunoSEQ multiplex PCR; in TCRdb, only in-frame clones are kept and a portion is missing. This table holds approximately 440,000 clones, roughly 80% found once. The material sequenced was PBMCs. Source of these receptors: a woman aged 40 to 50 in good health. Some clones in this sample may be carry-over from other donors' samples.

This clone has a single count. The DNA for the CDR3 is TGTGCTAGTGTCCCTGGGGACGGGGGAGAGACCCAGTACTTC. Amino acid sequence: CASVPGDGGETQYF. J is TRBJ2-5 and V is TRBV12-5; D is possibly TRBD2 (6 bases). V was shortened by 7 bases and J by 4 bases, with 16 bases between the two germline ends. The CDR3 contains 14 residues. Per the germline V gene, CDR1 is LGHNT and CDR2 is FRNRAP.

By frequency in the sample, this clone is medium-sized (0.01 to 0.1%). Additional DNA sequences in this sample encode the identical CDR3. The CDR3 here is CASSLEGARGQPQHF. In nucleotides, the CDR3 is TGCGCCAGCAGCTTGGAGGGGGCTCGTGGTCAGCCCCAGCATTTT. The J gene is TRBJ1-5, the V gene TRBV5-1; 7 positions match TRBD1. Trimming took 0 bases from V and 6 from J; bases not matched to a gene: 6. The germline V gene encodes CDR1 SGHRS and CDR2 YFSETQ. The CDR3 loop spans 15 amino acids.

CDR3 amino acids: CASSLSILSNQPQHF. In DNA form, the CDR3 reads TGTGCCAGCAGTTTATCCATCTTGAGCAATCAGCCCCAGCATTTT. J is TRBJ1-5 and V is TRBV28; D gene uncertain. CDR3 length equals 15 residues. The ends were cut back, 1 base at V and 1 base at J, with 8 bases in the middle. Germline CDR1 and CDR2: MDHEN and SYDVKM. Based on the CDR3 plus reference TRBV28 and TRBJ1-5, the full variable domain is DVKVTQSSRYLVKRTGEKVFLECVQDMDHENMFWYRQDPGLGLRLIYFSYDVKMKEKGDIPEGYSVSREKKERFSLILESASTNQTSMYLCASSLSILSNQPQHFGDGTRLSIL.

A remark on this clone: This sample also contains other DNA sequences that code for the same CDR3. V and J are TRBV4-1 and TRBJ2-3, with D tentatively TRBD2 (5 bases). V lost 2 bases and J lost 6, with 12 bases in between. The germline CDR1 and CDR2 sequences are MGHRA and YSYEKL. The CDR3 covers 14 residues. The CDR3 spells CASSQKRGADTQYF. The CDR3 DNA reads TGCGCCAGCAGCCAAAAACGGGGAGCGGATACGCAGTATTTT.

The rearrangement joins TRBV5-6 to TRBJ2-7; weak D call: TRBD2 (7 bases). The CDR3 is 15 residues long. The V end was cut by 2 bases, the J end by 3 bases, with 15 bases between. Germline CDR1 reads SGHDT; CDR2 reads YYEEEE. In DNA, the CDR3 is TGTGCCAGCAGCTTACTCGGGGGGCCTGTCTACGAGCAGTACTTC. Protein product: CASSLLGGPVYEQYF.

The sample holds one count of this clone. The V gene is TRBV30, the J gene TRBJ1-1; 7 positions match TRBD1. This CDR3 region has 14 residues. Germline values: CDR1 GTSNPN, CDR2 SVGIG (reference sequence). V was clipped by 0 bases and J by 3 bases; unmatched bases: 4. This CDR3 is CAWSVTGWDTEAFF. CDR3 bases: TGTGCCTGGAGTGTGACAGGGTGGGACACTGAAGCTTTCTTT. Based on the CDR3 plus reference TRBV30 and TRBJ1-1, the full variable domain is SQTIHQWPATLVQPVGSPLSLECTVEGTSNPNLYWYRQAAGRGLQLLFYSVGIGQISSEVPQNLSASRPQDRQFILSSKKLLLSDSGFYLCAWSVTGWDTEAFFGQGTRLTVV.

V and J are TRBV7-6 and TRBJ2-1, with 9 nucleotides matching TRBD1. Germline V CDR1 and CDR2: SGHVS, FNYEAQ. V lost 1 base and J lost 6; bases outside the gene matches: 7. The CDR3 is 16 amino acids. The CDR3 DNA reads TGTGCCAGCAGCTTAGTCGCACAGGGGGCGCGCAATGAGCAGTTCTTC. Residues: CASSLVAQGARNEQFF. The complete variable domain, with remaining parts taken from reference TRBV7-6 and TRBJ2-1, reads GAGVSQSPRYKVTKRGQDVALRCDPISGHVSLYWYRQALGQGPEFLTYFNYEAQQDKSGLPNDRFSAERPEGSISTLTIQRTEQRDSAMYRCASSLVAQGARNEQFFGPGTRLTVL.

Turning to this clone: At one end, the junction sequence differs from germline, possibly due to a read error. The V call is TRBV5-6, the J call TRBJ1-2; the D is unclear. This CDR3 comprises 13 residues. Germline V gives CDR1 SGHDT, CDR2 YYEEEE. The CDR3 region has the DNA TGTGCCAGCAGCACACCGGACGGAGCTGGCTACATCTTC. This encodes CASSTPDGAGYIF.

The chain has TRBV18 and TRBJ1-2; D gene uncertain. The CDR3 covers 15 residues. Between the trimmed V and J ends, which lost 0 bases and 0 bases, there was a span of 8 bases. CDR1 and CDR2 (germline): KGHSH, LQKENI. As DNA, the CDR3 is TGTGCCAGCTCACCACCGCTCACAACTAACTATGGCTACACCTTC. Encoded protein: CASSPPLTTNYGYTF.

This clone came up many times. The same CDR3 also results from other DNA sequences found in this sample. The V and J genes are TRBV7-9 and TRBJ2-1, with a possible D match to TRBD2 (5 bases). The V gene lost 5 bases and the J gene lost 5 bases, with 19 bases spanning the gap. CDR1 and CDR2 (germline): SEHNR, FQNEAQ (reference sequence). CDR3 length equals 16 residues. The CDR3 spells CASSPGPFEGNNEQFF. CDR3 coding DNA: TGTGCCAGCAGCCCCGGGCCGTTTGAGGGCAACAATGAGCAGTTCTTC.

This clone was observed many times. This chain connects TRBV6-1 to TRBJ1-2; D is possibly TRBD1 (5 bases). Trimming left V 5 bases short and J 1 base short, with 11 bases between. The germline V gene has CDR1 MNHNS and CDR2 SASEGT. The CDR3 extends over 14 amino acids. The CDR3 coding sequence is TGTGCCAGCAGTATCCAGGGACTTAACTATGGCTACACCTTC. Translated: CASSIQGLNYGYTF.

The rearrangement uses TRBV28 and TRBJ1-5; D is unresolved. Germline CDR1 MDHEN, CDR2 SYDVKM. V was clipped by 5 bases and J by 1 base, with 15 bases between them. The CDR3 loop spans 16 amino acids. The CDR3 DNA sequence: TGTGCCAGCAGTCTGACCCCTTTCTCAAGCAATCAGCCCCAGCATTTT. It is translated as CASSLTPFSSNQPQHF.